The clone carrying this T cell receptor (beta chain) was seen only a few times. Unique molecular identifiers were used in preparing the TCRbeta library. In TCRdb, the PCR reads were re-called with MiXCR into one record per CDR3 protein. The sample shows around 580,000 distinct CDR3 sequences, 25% to 30% of them seen only once. This sample was included in a study of T-cell reconstitution after alpha-beta-depleted transplantation in children. The germline gives CDR1 SQVTM, CDR2 ANQGSEA. Trimming took 7 bases from V and 4 from J; bases not matched to a gene: 7. This CDR3 comprises 15 residues. This TCR was recovered from a boy less than two years old with Wiskott-Aldrich syndrome, due to receive a stem cell transplant. The sample in question was PBMCs, obtained before TCRalphabeta/CD19-depleted stem cell transplant. V usage is TRBV29-1 and J usage is TRBJ2-2; 12 bases match TRBD2. The CDR3, as DNA: TGCAGCGCGAGCCTAGCGGGAGGGATCACCGGGGAGCTGTTTTTT. Translation: CSASLAGGITGELFF.